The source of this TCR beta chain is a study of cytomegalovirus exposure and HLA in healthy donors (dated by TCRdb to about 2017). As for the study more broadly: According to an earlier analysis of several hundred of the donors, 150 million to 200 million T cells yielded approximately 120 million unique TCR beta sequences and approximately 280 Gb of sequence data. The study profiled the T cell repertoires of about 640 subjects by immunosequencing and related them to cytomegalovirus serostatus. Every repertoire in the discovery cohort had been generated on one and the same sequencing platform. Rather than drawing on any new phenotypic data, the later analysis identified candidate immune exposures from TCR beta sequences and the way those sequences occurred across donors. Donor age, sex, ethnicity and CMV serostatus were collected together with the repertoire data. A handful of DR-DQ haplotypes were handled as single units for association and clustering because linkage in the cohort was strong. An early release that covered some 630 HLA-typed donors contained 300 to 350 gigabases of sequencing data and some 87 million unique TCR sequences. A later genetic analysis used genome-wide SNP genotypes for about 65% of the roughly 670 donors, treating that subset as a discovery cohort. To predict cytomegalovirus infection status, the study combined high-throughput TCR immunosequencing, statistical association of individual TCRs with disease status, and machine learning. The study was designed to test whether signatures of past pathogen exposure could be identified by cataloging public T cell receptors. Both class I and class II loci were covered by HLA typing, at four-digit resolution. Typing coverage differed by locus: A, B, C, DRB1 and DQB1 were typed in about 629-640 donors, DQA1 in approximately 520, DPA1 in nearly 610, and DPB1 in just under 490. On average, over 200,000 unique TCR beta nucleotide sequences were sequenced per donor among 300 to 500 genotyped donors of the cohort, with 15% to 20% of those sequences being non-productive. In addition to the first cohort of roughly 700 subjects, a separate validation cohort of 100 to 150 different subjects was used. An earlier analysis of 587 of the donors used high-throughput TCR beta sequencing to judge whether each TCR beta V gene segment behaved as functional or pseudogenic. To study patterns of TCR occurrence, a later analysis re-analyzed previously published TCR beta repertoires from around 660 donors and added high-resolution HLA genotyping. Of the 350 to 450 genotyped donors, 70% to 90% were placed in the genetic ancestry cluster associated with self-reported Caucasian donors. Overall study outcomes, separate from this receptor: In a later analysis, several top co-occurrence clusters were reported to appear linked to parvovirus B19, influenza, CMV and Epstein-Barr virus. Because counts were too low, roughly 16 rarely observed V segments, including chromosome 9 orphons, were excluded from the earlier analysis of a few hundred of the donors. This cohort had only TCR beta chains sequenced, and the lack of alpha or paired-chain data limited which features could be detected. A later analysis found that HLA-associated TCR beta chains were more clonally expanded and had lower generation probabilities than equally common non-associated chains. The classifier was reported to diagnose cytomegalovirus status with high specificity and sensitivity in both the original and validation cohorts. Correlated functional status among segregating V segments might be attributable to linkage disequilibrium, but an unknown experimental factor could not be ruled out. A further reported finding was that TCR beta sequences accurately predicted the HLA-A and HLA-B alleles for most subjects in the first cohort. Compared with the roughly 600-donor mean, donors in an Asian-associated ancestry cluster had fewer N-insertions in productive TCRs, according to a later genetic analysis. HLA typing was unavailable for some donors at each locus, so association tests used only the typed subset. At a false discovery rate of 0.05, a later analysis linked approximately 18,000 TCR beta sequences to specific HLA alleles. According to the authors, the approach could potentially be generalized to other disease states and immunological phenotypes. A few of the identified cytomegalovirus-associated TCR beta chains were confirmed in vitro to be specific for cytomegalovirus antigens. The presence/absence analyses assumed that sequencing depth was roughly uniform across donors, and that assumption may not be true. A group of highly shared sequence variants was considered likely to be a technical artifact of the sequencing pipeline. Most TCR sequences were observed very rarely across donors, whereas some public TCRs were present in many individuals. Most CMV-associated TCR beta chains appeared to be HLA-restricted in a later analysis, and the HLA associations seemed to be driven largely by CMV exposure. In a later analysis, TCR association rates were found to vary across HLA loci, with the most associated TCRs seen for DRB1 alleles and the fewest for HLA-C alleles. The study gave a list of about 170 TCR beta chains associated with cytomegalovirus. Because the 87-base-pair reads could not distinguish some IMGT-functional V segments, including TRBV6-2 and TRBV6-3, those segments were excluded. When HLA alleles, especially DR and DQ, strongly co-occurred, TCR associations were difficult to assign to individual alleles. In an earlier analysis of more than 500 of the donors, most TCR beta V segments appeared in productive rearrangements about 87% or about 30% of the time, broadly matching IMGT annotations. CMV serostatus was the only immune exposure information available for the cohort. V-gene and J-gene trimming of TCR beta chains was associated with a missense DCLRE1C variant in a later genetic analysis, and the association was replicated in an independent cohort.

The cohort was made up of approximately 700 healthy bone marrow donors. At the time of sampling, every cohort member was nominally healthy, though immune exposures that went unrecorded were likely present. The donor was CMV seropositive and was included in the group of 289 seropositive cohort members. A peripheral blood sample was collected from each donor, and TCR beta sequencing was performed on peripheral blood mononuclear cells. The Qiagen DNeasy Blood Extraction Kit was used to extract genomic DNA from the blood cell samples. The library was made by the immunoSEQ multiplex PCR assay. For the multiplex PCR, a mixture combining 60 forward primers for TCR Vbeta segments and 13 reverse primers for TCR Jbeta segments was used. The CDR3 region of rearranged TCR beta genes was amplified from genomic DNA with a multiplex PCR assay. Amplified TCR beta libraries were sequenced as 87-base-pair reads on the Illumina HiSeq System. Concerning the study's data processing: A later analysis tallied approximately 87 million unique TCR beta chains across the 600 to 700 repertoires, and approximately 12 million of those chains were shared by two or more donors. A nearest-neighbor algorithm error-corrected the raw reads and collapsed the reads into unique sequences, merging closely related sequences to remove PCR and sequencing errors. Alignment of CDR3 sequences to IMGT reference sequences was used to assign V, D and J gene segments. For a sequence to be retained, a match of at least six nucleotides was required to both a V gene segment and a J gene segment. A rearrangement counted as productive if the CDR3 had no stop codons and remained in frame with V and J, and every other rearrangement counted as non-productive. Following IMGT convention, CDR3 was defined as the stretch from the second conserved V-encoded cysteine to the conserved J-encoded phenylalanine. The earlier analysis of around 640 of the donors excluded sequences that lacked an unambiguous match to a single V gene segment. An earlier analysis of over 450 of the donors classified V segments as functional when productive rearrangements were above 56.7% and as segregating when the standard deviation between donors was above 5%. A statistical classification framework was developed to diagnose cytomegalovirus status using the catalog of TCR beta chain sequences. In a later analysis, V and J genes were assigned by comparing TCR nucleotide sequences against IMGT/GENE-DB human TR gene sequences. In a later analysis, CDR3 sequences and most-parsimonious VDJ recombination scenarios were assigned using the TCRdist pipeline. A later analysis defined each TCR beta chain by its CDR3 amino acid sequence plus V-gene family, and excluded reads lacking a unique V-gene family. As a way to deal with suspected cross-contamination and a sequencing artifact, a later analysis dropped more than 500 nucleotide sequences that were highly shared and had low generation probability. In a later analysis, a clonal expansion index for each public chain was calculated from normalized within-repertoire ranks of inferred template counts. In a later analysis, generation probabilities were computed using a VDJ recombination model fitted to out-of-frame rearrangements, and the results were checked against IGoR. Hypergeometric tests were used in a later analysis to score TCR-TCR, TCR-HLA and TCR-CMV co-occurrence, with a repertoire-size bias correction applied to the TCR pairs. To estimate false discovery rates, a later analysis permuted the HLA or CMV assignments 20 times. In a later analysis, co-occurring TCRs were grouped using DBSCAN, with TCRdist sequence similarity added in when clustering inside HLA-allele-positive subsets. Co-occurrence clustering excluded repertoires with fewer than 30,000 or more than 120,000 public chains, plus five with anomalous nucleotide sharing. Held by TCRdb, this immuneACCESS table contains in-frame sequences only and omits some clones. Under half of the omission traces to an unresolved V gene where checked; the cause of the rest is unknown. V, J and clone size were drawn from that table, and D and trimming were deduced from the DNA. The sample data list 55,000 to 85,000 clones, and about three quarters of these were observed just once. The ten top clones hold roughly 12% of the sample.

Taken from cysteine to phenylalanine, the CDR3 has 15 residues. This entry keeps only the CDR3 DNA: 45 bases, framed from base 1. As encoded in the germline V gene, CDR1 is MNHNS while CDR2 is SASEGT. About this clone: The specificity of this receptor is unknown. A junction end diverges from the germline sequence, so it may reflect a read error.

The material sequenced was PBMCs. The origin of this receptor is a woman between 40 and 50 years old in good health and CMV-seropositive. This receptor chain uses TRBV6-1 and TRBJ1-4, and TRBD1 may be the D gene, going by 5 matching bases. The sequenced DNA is TGTGCTAGCAGTGACGCGGCCCGAGATTGGGGCTCACTGTTTTTT. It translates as CASSDAARDWGSLFF.